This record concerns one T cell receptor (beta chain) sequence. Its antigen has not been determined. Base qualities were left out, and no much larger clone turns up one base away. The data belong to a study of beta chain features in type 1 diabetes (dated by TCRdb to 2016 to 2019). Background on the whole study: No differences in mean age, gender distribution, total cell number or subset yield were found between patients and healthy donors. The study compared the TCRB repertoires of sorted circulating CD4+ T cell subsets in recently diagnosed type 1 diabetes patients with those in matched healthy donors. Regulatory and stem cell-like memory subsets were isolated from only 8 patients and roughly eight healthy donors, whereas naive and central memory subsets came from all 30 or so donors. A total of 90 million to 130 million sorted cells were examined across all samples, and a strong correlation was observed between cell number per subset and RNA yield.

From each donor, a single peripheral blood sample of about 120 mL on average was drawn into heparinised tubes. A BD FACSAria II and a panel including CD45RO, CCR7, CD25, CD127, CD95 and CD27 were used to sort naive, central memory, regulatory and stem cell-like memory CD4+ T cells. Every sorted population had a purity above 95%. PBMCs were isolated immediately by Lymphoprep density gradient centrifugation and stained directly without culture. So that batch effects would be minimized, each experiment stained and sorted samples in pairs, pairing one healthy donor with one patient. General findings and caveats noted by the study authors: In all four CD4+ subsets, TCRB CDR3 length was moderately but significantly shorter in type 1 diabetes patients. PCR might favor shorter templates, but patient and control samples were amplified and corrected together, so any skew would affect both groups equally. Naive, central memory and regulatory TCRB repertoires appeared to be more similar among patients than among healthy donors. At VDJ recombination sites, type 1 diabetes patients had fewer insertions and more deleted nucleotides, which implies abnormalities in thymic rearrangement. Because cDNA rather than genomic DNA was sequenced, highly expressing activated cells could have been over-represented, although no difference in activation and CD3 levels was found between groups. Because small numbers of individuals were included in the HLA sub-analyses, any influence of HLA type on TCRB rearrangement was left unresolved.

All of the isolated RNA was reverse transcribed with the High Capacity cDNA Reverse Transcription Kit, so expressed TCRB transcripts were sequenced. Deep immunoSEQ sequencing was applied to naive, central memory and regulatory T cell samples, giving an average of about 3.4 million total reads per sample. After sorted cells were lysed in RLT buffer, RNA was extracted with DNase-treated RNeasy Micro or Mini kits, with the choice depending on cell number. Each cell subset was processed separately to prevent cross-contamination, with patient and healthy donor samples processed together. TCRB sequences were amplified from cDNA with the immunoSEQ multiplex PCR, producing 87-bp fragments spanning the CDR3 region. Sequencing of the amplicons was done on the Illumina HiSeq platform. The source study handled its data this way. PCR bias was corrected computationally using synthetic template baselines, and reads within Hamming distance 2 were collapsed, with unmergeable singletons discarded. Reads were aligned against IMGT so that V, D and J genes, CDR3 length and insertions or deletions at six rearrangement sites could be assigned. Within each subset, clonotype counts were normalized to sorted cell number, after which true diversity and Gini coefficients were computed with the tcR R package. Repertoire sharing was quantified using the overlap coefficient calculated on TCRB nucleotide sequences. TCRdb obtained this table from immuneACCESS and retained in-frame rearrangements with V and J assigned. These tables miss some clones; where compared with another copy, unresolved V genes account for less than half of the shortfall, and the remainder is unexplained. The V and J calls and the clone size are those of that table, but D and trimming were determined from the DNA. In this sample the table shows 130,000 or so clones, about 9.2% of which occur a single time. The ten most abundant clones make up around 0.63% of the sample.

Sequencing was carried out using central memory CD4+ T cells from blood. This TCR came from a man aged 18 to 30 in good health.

The DNA sequence is TGTGCCTGGAGTGTTCTTAGCGGGGGGTCTATAAGCACAGATACGCAGTATTTT. Its coded protein is CAWSVLSGGSISTDTQYF. Recombination joined TRBV30 with TRBJ2-3, with TRBD2 matching 10 junction bases. Its CDR3 holds 18 amino acids, cysteine through phenylalanine. The only DNA kept is the CDR3, 54 bases in frame from the first base. After removal of 0 bases from V and 0 bases from J, the junction retains 9 bases not matched to a gene. The germline V gene (reference sequence) provides CDR1 GTSNPN and CDR2 SVGIG.